This TCR beta chain appears in the sequencing data of a study of CD4 and CD8 cells across lung adenocarcinoma regions. At least ten counts were recorded for this clonotype. The patients had localized lung adenocarcinoma, a non-small cell subtype. TCRdb reprocessed the PCR reads with MiXCR, giving one entry per CDR3 protein. The sample carries 5,200 or so distinct CDR3 sequences, around 49% recorded once. V was pared by 8 bases and J by 5 bases, with 12 bases between. The germline V gene encodes CDR1 MNHEY and CDR2 SVGAGI. CDR3 size: 13 residues. The clonotype was recovered from a male donor with lung adenocarcinoma. The CD4 and CD8 labels of this study may be unreliable. Sequencing used CD8+ T cells from the margin of a lung tumor. The chain has TRBV6-5 and TRBJ2-2, with D possibly matching TRBD2 (7 bases). CDR3 amino acids: CASRGRETGELFF. In DNA form, the CDR3 reads TGTGCCAGCCGGGGGCGGGAGACCGGGGAGCTGTTTTTT.